One sample yielded the 25 T cell receptor beta chains listed below, sequenced in a study of long-term antiretroviral therapy in people with HIV. The run of the v3.0 immunoSEQ assay was at survey level. Some clones are missing from TCRdb's copy, which holds only in-frame ones; the method was immunoSEQ multiplex PCR. The table lists roughly 18,000 clones, 91% of them singletons. Sample: unsorted PBMCs, taken 3 years after starting antiretroviral therapy. The receptors originated from a man in his forties or fifties with HIV.

V is TRBV6-5 and J is TRBJ2-3, with D perhaps matching TRBD1 (6 bases). Germline CDR1 MNHEY, CDR2 SVGAGI. The V and J ends lost 6 bases and 7 bases respectively, with 17 bases between them. This CDR3 region has 14 residues. CDR3 in DNA: TGTGCCAGCAGGGGGACATCCTCATCATATACGCAGTATTTT. It specifies CASRGTSSSYTQYF.

The rearrangement joins TRBV6-5 to TRBJ2-3; 7 nucleotides line up with TRBD1. The germline V gene has CDR1 MNHEY and CDR2 SVGAGI. J was trimmed by 5 bases and V by 3 bases; bases with no gene match: 8. The CDR3 runs 15 residues. The CDR3 region has the DNA TGTGCCAGCAGTTATCGGACAGGCGGGTTAGATACGCAGTATTTT. Translating gives CASSYRTGGLDTQYF.

V is TRBV5-1 and J is TRBJ1-1, with 7 bases matching TRBD1. The CDR3 has 14 amino acids. Trimming took 0 bases from V and 5 from J; bases not matched to a gene: 4. Germline lookup yields CDR1 SGHRS and CDR2 YFSETQ. CDR3 loop: CASSLGQGETEAFF. Written as DNA, the CDR3 is TGCGCCAGCAGCTTGGGACAGGGTGAGACTGAAGCTTTCTTT.

V is TRBV29-1 and J is TRBJ1-4, with D unresolved. The germline gives CDR1 SQVTM, CDR2 ANQGSEA. V was shortened by 4 bases and J by 13 bases, with 19 bases between the two germline ends. This CDR3 region has 13 residues. The CDR3 DNA is TGCAGCGTTGTAACGGCGGTGCGGGATGTACTGTTTTTT. Its translation is CSVVTAVRDVLFF.

The chain couples TRBV5-8 to TRBJ1-1; 7 nucleotides match TRBD1. Looked up from germline, CDR1 is SGHTS and CDR2 is YDEGEE. This CDR3 is 15 amino acids long. J gave up 1 base and V 0 bases, and 3 bases lay outside the gene matches. The CDR3 loop is CASSLGRGSNTEAFF. The DNA for the CDR3 is TGTGCCAGCAGCTTGGGCAGGGGGTCGAACACTGAAGCTTTCTTT. The complete variable domain, with remaining parts taken from reference TRBV5-8 and TRBJ1-1, reads EAGVTQSPTHLIKTRGQQATLRCSPISGHTSVYWYQQALGLGLQFLLWYDEGEERNRGNFPPRFSGRQFPNYSSELNVNALELEDSALYLCASSLGRGSNTEAFFGQGTRLTVV.

The V and J genes are TRBV27 and TRBJ1-4, with 7 bases that match TRBD1. There are 16 residues in the CDR3. With 5 bases clipped from V and 4 bases from J, the junction kept 10 bases outside the gene matches. Per germline, CDR1 MNHEY and CDR2 SMNVEV (reference sequence). In DNA form, the CDR3 reads TGTGCCAGCAGTCTGAAAGGGACAGTCCTTAATGAAAAACTGTTTTTT. Translated: CASSLKGTVLNEKLFF.

The chain employs TRBV6-1 and TRBJ2-1; 8 nucleotides align to TRBD1. Germline trimming cut 5 bases from V and 6 bases from J; bases unmatched to any gene: 6. CDR1 and CDR2 from the germline V gene are MNHNS and SASEGT. CDR3 length: 14 residues. This CDR3 is CASSYFTGGNEQFF. CDR3 sequence (DNA): TGTGCCAGCAGTTATTTCACAGGGGGCAATGAGCAGTTCTTC.

The chain uses TRBV5-1 and TRBJ2-4; a weak D match, TRBD1 (6 bases). The CDR3 covers 16 residues. V was trimmed by 3 bases and J by 0 bases, leaving 13 bases between them. Germline V CDR1 and CDR2: SGHRS, YFSETQ. CDR3 nucleotides: TGCGCCAGCAGCTCCAGTGGGGGCCTAGCCAAAAACATTCAGTACTTC. It codes for CASSSSGGLAKNIQYF.

This clone was recorded a few times. J is TRBJ1-1 and V is TRBV14; TRBD1 agrees at 8 bases. Germline loops: CDR1 SGHDN, CDR2 FVKESK. The CDR3 runs to 12 residues. Losses at the gene ends were 6 bases for V and 8 bases for J; bases not matched to a gene: 5. CDR3 protein: CASSYRGIEAFF. The CDR3 bases are TGTGCCAGCAGTTACAGGGGGATAGAAGCTTTCTTT.

The chain employs TRBV27 and TRBJ2-3; D call uncertain. This CDR3 region has 13 residues. The V end lost 2 bases, the J end lost 7 bases, and 10 bases lay between the germline ends. Per germline, CDR1 MNHEY and CDR2 SMNVEV (reference sequence). The chain's CDR3 is CASSLSELYTQYF. The CDR3, as DNA: TGTGCCAGCAGTTTAAGTGAGTTGTATACGCAGTATTTT.

The chain recombines TRBV7-2 with TRBJ2-1; a weak D match, TRBD1 (6 bases). The CDR3 runs to 15 residues. Trimming pared 4 bases from V and 0 bases from J, leaving 10 bases between. CDR1 is SGHTA, CDR2 FQGNSA, per germline. CDR3 DNA sequence: TGTGCCAGCAGCTCCGGGACAAACTCCTACAATGAGCAGTTCTTC. Translation gives CASSSGTNSYNEQFF.

This clone has just one count. The genes are TRBV27 and TRBJ1-4; D unresolved. The CDR3 is 17 amino acids. Germline loops: CDR1 MNHEY, CDR2 SMNVEV (reference sequence). V was pared by 6 bases and J by 2 bases, with 19 bases between. CDR3 residues: CASSPLAGFATNEKLFF. As DNA, the CDR3 is TGTGCCAGCAGCCCCCTCGCCGGTTTCGCGACTAATGAAAAACTGTTTTTT.

The chain has TRBV10-3 and TRBJ1-6, with D maybe TRBD1 (5 bases). V was clipped by 1 base and J by 8 bases, with 6 bases between them. The CDR3 runs 13 residues. The germline V gene has CDR1 ENHRY and CDR2 SYGVKD. The CDR3 DNA follows: TGTGCCATCAGTGAGTTGGGGGATTCACCCCTCCACTTT. Translation gives CAISELGDSPLHF.

The genes are TRBV30 and TRBJ1-1; a possible D gene is TRBD1 (5 bases). The germline V gene encodes CDR1 GTSNPN and CDR2 SVGIG (reference sequence). CDR3 length: 15 amino acids. V lost 0 bases to trimming and J lost 0 bases, with 11 bases between them. CDR3 sequence (DNA): TGTGCCTGGAGTGTACAAGGGGTTTTGAACACTGAAGCTTTCTTT. This gives the protein CAWSVQGVLNTEAFF.

The gene calls are TRBV7-2 and TRBJ1-3; the match to TRBD1 covers 8 bases. V was clipped by 6 bases and J by 7 bases; unmatched bases: 8. The CDR3 covers 14 residues. Germline CDR1 reads SGHTA; CDR2 reads FQGNSA. Here the CDR3 DNA reads TGTGCCAGCAGTCCCGGACAGGGTCGGAACACCATATATTTT. Translation: CASSPGQGRNTIYF.

This clone is a singleton in its sample. The J gene is TRBJ2-3, the V gene TRBV4-1; D gene uncertain. This CDR3 is 14 amino acids long. The germline gives CDR1 MGHRA, CDR2 YSYEKL. Deletions cut 0 bases from V and 0 bases from J, with 4 bases between. This CDR3 is CASSQDGSTDTQYF. DNA of the CDR3: TGCGCCAGCAGCCAAGACGGTAGCACAGATACGCAGTATTTT.

The V call is TRBV5-1, the J call TRBJ2-3; D is ambiguous. This CDR3 has 13 amino acids. V dropped 1 base and J dropped 1 base, with 4 bases sitting between them. The germline CDR1 and CDR2 sequences are SGHRS and YFSETQ. The CDR3 DNA reads as TGCGCCAGCAGCTTGAGGGGCACAGATACGCAGTATTTT. Translating it yields CASSLRGTDTQYF.

This chain uses TRBV4-1 with TRBJ2-7; D gene ambiguous. The germline V gene encodes CDR1 MGHRA and CDR2 YSYEKL. The CDR3 sequence is 13 residues long. Trimming stripped 0 bases from V and 4 bases from J, with 7 bases between. The CDR3 loop reads CASSQEDGYEQYF. CDR3 in DNA: TGCGCCAGCAGCCAAGAGGACGGGTACGAGCAGTACTTC.

The chain is built from TRBV5-1 and TRBJ2-1; either TRBD1 or TRBD2 may fit D (6 bases each). The CDR3 loop spans 13 amino acids. Germline V lookup: CDR1 SGHRS, CDR2 YFSETQ. The V and J ends lost 10 bases and 3 bases respectively, with 14 bases between them. CDR3 coding DNA: TGCGCCGCAGAGGGGGGCCGCTACAATGAGCAGTTCTTC. Encoded protein: CAAEGGRYNEQFF.

V gene TRBV5-1 combines with J gene TRBJ2-3; D may be TRBD2 (6 bases). Trimming shortened V by 5 bases and J by 0 bases, and 10 bases separated the two germline ends. The CDR3 has 14 amino acids. Germline V gene sequence: CDR1 SGHRS, CDR2 YFSETQ. The CDR3 region is CASRSGSSTDTQYF. The CDR3 bases are TGCGCCAGCAGGTCCGGGAGTAGCACAGATACGCAGTATTTT.

This chain joins TRBV2 and TRBJ2-7; D is ambiguous. CDR3 length: 12 amino acids. CDR1 and CDR2 from the germline V gene are SNHLY and FYNNEI. Trimming shortened V by 3 bases and J by 5 bases, and 8 bases separated the two germline ends. The CDR3 sequence: CASSDLTNEQYF. In DNA form, the CDR3 reads TGTGCCAGCAGTGATCTCACTAACGAGCAGTACTTC.

The CDR3 region is CASRRGLGTSNQPQHF. The CDR3 DNA sequence: TGTGCCAGTAGGCGGGGGTTGGGAACTAGCAATCAGCCCCAGCATTTT. The chain is built from TRBV19 and TRBJ1-5, with D maybe TRBD1 (5 bases). In germline, CDR1 is LNHDA, CDR2 SQIVND (reference sequence). This CDR3 has 16 residues. Trimming shortened V by 6 bases and J by 0 bases, and 15 bases separated the two germline ends.

The chain has TRBV27 and TRBJ2-1, with 8 bases matching TRBD1. Germline CDR1 is MNHEY and CDR2 is SMNVEV (reference sequence). The J segment lost 3 bases and the V segment lost 7 bases, leaving 8 bases of the junction unmatched. CDR3 size: 15 residues. Written as DNA, the CDR3 is TGTGCCAGCAAGGGGTCCAGGGGGCTCTACAATGAGCAGTTCTTC. Translating it yields CASKGSRGLYNEQFF.

This chain joins TRBV18 and TRBJ2-7; D is possibly TRBD2 (5 bases). V shed 6 bases and J shed 2 bases, with 11 bases lying between them. Germline values: CDR1 KGHSH, CDR2 LQKENI. The CDR3 is made up of 13 amino acids. The CDR3 coding sequence is TGTGCCAGCTCCCTCAACGGGGCCTACGAGCAGTACTTC. Translated: CASSLNGAYEQYF.

The chain couples TRBV5-6 to TRBJ2-7; no reliable D call. V was shortened by 0 bases and J by 0 bases, with 4 bases between the two germline ends. This CDR3 spans 13 amino acids. The germline CDR1 and CDR2 sequences are SGHDT and YYEEEE. Here the CDR3 DNA reads TGTGCCAGCAGCTTGGGGGCCTCCTACGAGCAGTACTTC. This translates into CASSLGASYEQYF. Full variable domain (outside the CDR3, taken from reference TRBV5-6 and TRBJ2-7): DAGVTQSPTHLIKTRGQQVTLRCSPKSGHDTVSWYQQALGQGPQFIFQYYEEEERQRGNFPDRFSGHQFPNYSSELNVNALLLGDSALYLCASSLGASYEQYFGPGTRLTVT.